This entry lists 24 T cell receptor beta chains sequenced from one sample in a study of blood T cell repertoires in COVID-19. Assay used: immunoSEQ multiplex PCR; TCRdb lists only in-frame clones, some missing. The data contain roughly 120,000 clones, around 80% of them singletons. The sequencing sample was made of peripheral blood. The receptors were gathered from a woman aged 55-69 years with acute or convalescent COVID-19.

The V gene is TRBV3-1 (or the pseudogene TRBV3-2), the J gene TRBJ2-1, with TRBD2 matching over 9 bases. Unmatched junction bases numbered 9, after V lost 4 bases and J lost 2 bases. The CDR3 is 17 residues long. Germline assignment: CDR1 LGHDT and CDR2 YNNKEL (reference sequence). The CDR3 DNA reads as TGTGCCAGCAGCCTCAGAAGAGCGGGAGGAGCCTACAATGAGCAGTTCTTC. It encodes CASSLRRAGGAYNEQFF.

This clone has more than one count but fewer than ten. V usage is TRBV9 and J usage is TRBJ1-5, with D tentatively TRBD1 (6 bases). Trimming cost V 0 bases and J 2 bases, with 12 bases left between them. There are 16 residues in the CDR3. CDR1 and CDR2 (germline): SGDLS, YYNGEE. The DNA of the CDR3 is TGTGCCAGCAGCGTAGGGCCAGGGGAAGGCAATCAGCCCCAGCATTTT. It yields the protein CASSVGPGEGNQPQHF.

The rearrangement joins TRBV20-1 to TRBJ1-1, with D uncertain. V was clipped by 7 bases and J by 9 bases, with 15 bases between them. Per germline, CDR1 DFQATT and CDR2 SNEGSKA (reference sequence). This CDR3 region has 11 residues. The CDR3 reads CSGFYGQKAFF. The CDR3 DNA reads as TGCAGTGGATTTTATGGCCAGAAAGCTTTCTTT.

The CDR3 spells CASSVGSLQETQYF. CDR3 nucleotides: TGTGCCAGCAGCGTAGGGTCACTCCAAGAGACCCAGTACTTC. V gene TRBV9 combines with J gene TRBJ2-5; D not resolved. CDR1 is SGDLS and CDR2 is YYNGEE in the germline V gene. This CDR3 spans 14 amino acids. The V and J ends lost 0 bases and 1 base respectively, with 7 bases between them.

The chain carries TRBV12-3 or TRBV12-4 and TRBJ1-1, with no clear D. The CDR3 is made up of 13 amino acids. Trimming took off 3 bases at V and 1 base at J, with 6 bases between the two ends. CDR3 nucleotides: TGTGCCAGCAGTTTGCGGGGGAACACTGAAGCTTTCTTT. Residues: CASSLRGNTEAFF.

This sequence joins TRBV2 and TRBJ2-1, with D possibly being TRBD2 (5 bases). V gave up 8 bases and J gave up 8 bases, with 25 bases separating them. From germline, CDR1 is SNHLY and CDR2 FYNNEI. CDR3 length: 16 residues. The CDR3 coding sequence is TGTGCCAGCGGAGACTGGAGGCGGATCCTTTTAGATGAGCAGTTCTTC. It specifies CASGDWRRILLDEQFF.

This chain joins TRBV7-9 and TRBJ1-4, with TRBD1 matching 10 bases. CDR3 length: 16 residues. V dropped 10 bases and J dropped 0; count of bases not matched to a gene: 8. Germline loops: CDR1 SEHNR, CDR2 FQNEAQ (reference sequence). The CDR3 nucleotides read TGTGCCATCCCTGACAGGGGGCGGTCAACTAATGAAAAACTGTTTTTT. It encodes CAIPDRGRSTNEKLFF.

The chain has TRBV27 and TRBJ1-1, with no clear D. Germline CDR1 is MNHEY and CDR2 is SMNVEV (reference sequence). The CDR3 has 15 amino acids. The V end was cut by 5 bases, the J end by 5 bases, with 18 bases between. The CDR3 DNA reads TGTGCCAGCAGTACCTCCGGGGTCAGGAAGACTGAAGCTTTCTTT. This translates into CASSTSGVRKTEAFF.

The CDR3 DNA follows: TGTGCCAGCAGCTTAGTGGGCACTGGGGCCAACGTCCTGACTTTC. It translates to CASSLVGTGANVLTF. The chain recombines TRBV7-2 with TRBJ2-6; D is uncertain. CDR3 length: 15 amino acids. Per the germline V gene, CDR1 is SGHTA and CDR2 is FQGNSA. V was shortened by 1 base and J by 2 bases, with 6 bases between the two germline ends.

This rearrangement joins TRBV5-1 to TRBJ1-1; no firm D call. V was clipped by 2 bases and J by 4 bases, with 9 bases between them. CDR1 and CDR2 from the germline V gene are SGHRS and YFSETQ. There are 13 residues in the CDR3. The CDR3 nucleotides are TGCGCCAGCAGCTTATGGAGTGGCACTGAAGCTTTCTTT. This codes for CASSLWSGTEAFF.

This clone was seen a handful of times. The chain employs TRBV10-1 and TRBJ2-7; 7 bases line up with TRBD1. J was trimmed by 2 bases and V by 2 bases; bases with no gene match: 6. In germline, CDR1 is WNHNN, CDR2 SYGVQD (reference sequence). CDR3 length equals 15 residues. CDR3 coding DNA: TGCGCCAGCAGTGAGAGACAGGGATCACCCTACGAGCAGTACGTC. Its translation: CASSERQGSPYEQYV.

The chain has TRBV7-9 and TRBJ1-2; D remains unclear. This CDR3 comprises 11 residues. Germline V gene sequence: CDR1 SEHNR, CDR2 FQNEAQ (reference sequence). V was cut by 5 bases and J by 5 bases, with 6 bases left in between. For the CDR3, the DNA is TGTGCCAGCAGCGAGAATTATGGCTACACCTTC. This gives the protein CASSENYGYTF.

V and J are TRBV3-1 (or the pseudogene TRBV3-2) and TRBJ1-2; tentatively, D is TRBD1 (5 bases). This CDR3 is built from 13 residues. Germline values: CDR1 LGHDT, CDR2 YNNKEL (reference sequence). V was pared by 1 base and J by 10 bases, with 13 bases between. CDR3 region: CASSQVQGSLYTF. CDR3 bases: TGTGCCAGCAGCCAAGTTCAGGGCTCCCTCTACACCTTC.

The genes are TRBV7-9 and TRBJ1-3; TRBD1 is a possible D gene (5 bases). CDR3 length: 13 amino acids. From germline, CDR1 is SEHNR and CDR2 FQNEAQ (reference sequence). Trimming removed 6 bases from V and 2 bases from J, with 8 bases in between. CDR3 DNA: TGTGCCAGCAGGGGGCTCACTGGAAACACCATATATTTT. Translating it yields CASRGLTGNTIYF. The whole variable domain, remainder taken from reference TRBV7-9 and TRBJ1-3, is DTGVSQNPRHKITKRGQNVTFRCDPISEHNRLYWYRQTLGQGPEFLTYFQNEAQLEKSRLLSDRFSAERPKGSFSTLEIQRTEQGDSAMYLCASRGLTGNTIYFGEGSWLTVV.

V and J are TRBV5-1 and TRBJ2-2, with 9 positions matching TRBD1. The CDR3 consists of 16 residues. Trimming at V came to 0 bases and at J to 1 base, leaving 1 base not matched to a gene. Germline CDR1 is SGHRS and CDR2 is YFSETQ. CDR3 residues: CASSLVGQGNTGELFF. Here the CDR3 DNA reads TGCGCCAGCAGCTTGGTGGGACAGGGGAACACCGGGGAGCTGTTTTTT.

V and J are TRBV6-5 and TRBJ1-1; 7 nucleotides align to TRBD1. CDR1 and CDR2 (germline): MNHEY, SVGAGI. Unmatched junction bases numbered 7, after V lost 5 bases and J lost 1 base. The CDR3 has 15 amino acids. The chain's CDR3 is CASSRMSGGNTEAFF. CDR3 DNA sequence: TGTGCCAGCAGTAGGATGTCAGGGGGGAACACTGAAGCTTTCTTT.

The chain joins TRBV7-2 to TRBJ1-6; 7 bases match TRBD1. The length of the CDR3 is 14 residues. Germline CDR1 is SGHTA and CDR2 is FQGNSA. The V and J ends lost 2 bases and 8 bases, in that order; junction bases with no gene match: 3. CDR3 in DNA: TGTGCCAGCAGCTTAATCCAGGGGGATTCACCCCTCCACTTT. It yields the protein CASSLIQGDSPLHF.

This chain links TRBV19 with TRBJ2-5; D possibly corresponds to TRBD2 (6 bases). Germline V lookup: CDR1 LNHDA, CDR2 SQIVND (reference sequence). V was shortened by 5 bases and J by 5 bases, with 9 bases between the two germline ends. CDR3 length: 12 amino acids. The CDR3 DNA is TGTGCCAGTAGTCCCCGGGGGGAGACCCAGTACTTC. It encodes CASSPRGETQYF.

J is TRBJ2-7 and V is TRBV5-1; 9 bases fit TRBD2. With V trimmed by 7 bases and J by 0 bases, 8 bases remained unmatched. This CDR3 is 15 amino acids long. CDR1 SGHRS and CDR2 YFSETQ come from the germline V gene. The CDR3 reads CASSGGGGSSYEQYF. In DNA, the CDR3 is TGCGCCAGCTCGGGCGGGGGGGGGAGCTCCTACGAGCAGTACTTC.

This clone was seen a single time. CDR3 nucleotides: TGTGCCAGCAGCCGACAACTAGCGGGGGAGCAGTACGTC. As protein: CASSRQLAGEQYV. This chain connects TRBV11-2 to TRBJ2-7; 10 positions match TRBD2. The CDR3 spans 13 residues. The germline V gene encodes CDR1 SGHAT and CDR2 FQNNGV. V shed 5 bases, J shed 7 bases, and the junction held 5 bases outside the gene matches.

Regarding this clone: Distinct nucleotide sequences in the sample also encode this CDR3. The rearrangement joins TRBV6-4 to TRBJ1-5; the D is unclear. V shed 3 bases and J shed 4 bases, with 10 bases lying between them. This CDR3 contains 14 residues. The germline V gene encodes CDR1 MRHNA and CDR2 SNTAGT. The CDR3, as DNA: TGTGCCAGCAGTGAAGGAGTGGGTAATCAGCCCCAGCATTTT. As protein: CASSEGVGNQPQHF.

V usage is TRBV7-9 and J usage is TRBJ2-3; D is unresolved. CDR3 length: 15 amino acids. Trimming took 1 base from V and 1 from J, leaving 9 bases between them. Per germline, CDR1 SEHNR and CDR2 FQNEAQ (reference sequence). CDR3 sequence: CASSLDGAGTDTQYF. The CDR3 DNA is TGTGCCAGCAGCTTAGACGGTGCGGGCACAGATACGCAGTATTTT.

The gene calls are TRBV2 and TRBJ1-2; possibly TRBD1 for D (5 bases). Germline CDR1 is SNHLY and CDR2 is FYNNEI. The CDR3 runs to 15 residues. V was clipped by 7 bases and J by 2 bases, with 17 bases between them. The CDR3 nucleotides are TGTGCCAGCAAGGCAAGTGGGGCAGGAAACTATGGCTACACCTTC. This encodes CASKASGAGNYGYTF.

This clone was observed once. The V and J genes are TRBV19 and TRBJ1-2, with D maybe TRBD1 (5 bases). V shed 2 bases and J shed 6 bases, with 10 bases lying between them. The germline V gene encodes CDR1 LNHDA and CDR2 SQIVND (reference sequence). The CDR3 extends over 13 amino acids. CDR3: CASSISQDNGYTF. As DNA, the CDR3 is TGTGCCAGTAGTATAAGTCAGGACAATGGCTACACCTTC.